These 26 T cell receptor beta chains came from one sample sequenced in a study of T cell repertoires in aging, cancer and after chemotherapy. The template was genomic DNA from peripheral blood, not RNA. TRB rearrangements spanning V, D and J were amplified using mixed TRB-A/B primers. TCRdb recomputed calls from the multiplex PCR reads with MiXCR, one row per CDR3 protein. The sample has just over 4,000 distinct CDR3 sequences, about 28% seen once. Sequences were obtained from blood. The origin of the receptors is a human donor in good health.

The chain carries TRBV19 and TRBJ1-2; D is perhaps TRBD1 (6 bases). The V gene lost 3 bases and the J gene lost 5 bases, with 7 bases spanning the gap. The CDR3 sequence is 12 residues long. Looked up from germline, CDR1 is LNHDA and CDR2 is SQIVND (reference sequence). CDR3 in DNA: TGTGCCAGTAGTATCAGGGGTTATGGCTACACCTTC. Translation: CASSIRGYGYTF. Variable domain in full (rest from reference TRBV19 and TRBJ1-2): DGGITQSPKYLFRKEGQNVTLSCEQNLNHDAMYWYRQDPGQGLRLIYYSQIVNDFQKGDIAEGYSVSREKKESFPLTVTSAQKNPTAFYLCASSIRGYGYTFGSGTRLTVV.

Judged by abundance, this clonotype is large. CDR3 sequence: CSVGAGVNEKLFF. The CDR3 bases are TGCAGCGTTGGAGCAGGGGTGAATGAAAAACTGTTTTTT. The gene calls are TRBV29-1 and TRBJ1-4, with D possibly TRBD1 on 6 matching bases. Germline assignment: CDR1 SQVTM and CDR2 ANQGSEA. This CDR3 region has 13 residues. Trimming pared 4 bases from V and 5 bases from J, leaving 11 bases between.

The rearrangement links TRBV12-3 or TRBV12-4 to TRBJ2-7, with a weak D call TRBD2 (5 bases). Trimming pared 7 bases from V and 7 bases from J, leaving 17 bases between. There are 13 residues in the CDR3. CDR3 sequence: CASNRGLNNEQYF. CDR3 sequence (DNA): TGTGCCAGCAACCGCGGACTCAACAATGAGCAGTACTTC.

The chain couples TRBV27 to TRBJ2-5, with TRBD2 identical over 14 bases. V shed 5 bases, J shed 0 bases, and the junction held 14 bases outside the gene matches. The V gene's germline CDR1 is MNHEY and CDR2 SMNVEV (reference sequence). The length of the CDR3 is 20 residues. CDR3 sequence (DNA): TGTGCCAGCAGTCAATATTTGGGGACTAGCGGGGGCCCGTACCAAGAGACCCAGTACTTC. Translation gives CASSQYLGTSGGPYQETQYF.

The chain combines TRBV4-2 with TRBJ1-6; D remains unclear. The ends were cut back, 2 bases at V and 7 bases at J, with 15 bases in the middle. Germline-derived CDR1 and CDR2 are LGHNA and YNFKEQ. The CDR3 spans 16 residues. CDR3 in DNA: TGTGCCAGCAGCCAAATCCGGGCTAGGAGGAATTCACCCCTCCACTTT. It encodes CASSQIRARRNSPLHF.

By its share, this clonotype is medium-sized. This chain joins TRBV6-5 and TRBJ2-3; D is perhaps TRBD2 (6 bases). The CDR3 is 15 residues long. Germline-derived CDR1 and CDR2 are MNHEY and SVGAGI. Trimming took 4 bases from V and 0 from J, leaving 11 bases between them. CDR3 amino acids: CASSSAGTSTDTQYF. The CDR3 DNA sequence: TGTGCCAGCAGTTCAGCCGGGACTAGCACAGATACGCAGTATTTT.

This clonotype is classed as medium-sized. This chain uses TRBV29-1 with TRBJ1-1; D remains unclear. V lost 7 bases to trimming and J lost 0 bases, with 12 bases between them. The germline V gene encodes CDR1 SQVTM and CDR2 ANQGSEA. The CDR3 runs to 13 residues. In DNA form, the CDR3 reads TGCAGCGGGGGAGGTTTTTTGAACACTGAAGCTTTCTTT. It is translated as CSGGGFLNTEAFF.

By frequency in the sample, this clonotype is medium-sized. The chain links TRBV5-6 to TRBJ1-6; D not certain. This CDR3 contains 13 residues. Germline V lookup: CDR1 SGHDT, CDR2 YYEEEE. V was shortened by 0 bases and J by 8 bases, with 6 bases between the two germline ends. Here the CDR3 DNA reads TGTGCCAGCAGCTTGGGCCGTGATTCACCCCTCCACTTT. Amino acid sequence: CASSLGRDSPLHF. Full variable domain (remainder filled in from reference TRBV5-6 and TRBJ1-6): DAGVTQSPTHLIKTRGQQVTLRCSPKSGHDTVSWYQQALGQGPQFIFQYYEEEERQRGNFPDRFSGHQFPNYSSELNVNALLLGDSALYLCASSLGRDSPLHFGNGTRLTVT.

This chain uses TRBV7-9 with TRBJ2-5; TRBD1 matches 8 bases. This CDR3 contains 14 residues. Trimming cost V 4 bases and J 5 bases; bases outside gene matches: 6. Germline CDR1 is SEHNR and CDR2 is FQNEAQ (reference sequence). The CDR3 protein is CASSYRTGKETQYF. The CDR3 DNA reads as TGTGCCAGCAGCTATCGGACAGGGAAGGAGACCCAGTACTTC.

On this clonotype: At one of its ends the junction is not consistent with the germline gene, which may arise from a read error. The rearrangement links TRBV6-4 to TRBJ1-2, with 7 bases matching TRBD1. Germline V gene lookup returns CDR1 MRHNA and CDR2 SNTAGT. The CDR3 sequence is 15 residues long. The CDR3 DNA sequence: TGTGCCATCAGTGAGTCGGAGGGGGCAAACTATGGCTACACCTTC. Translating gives CAISESEGANYGYTF.

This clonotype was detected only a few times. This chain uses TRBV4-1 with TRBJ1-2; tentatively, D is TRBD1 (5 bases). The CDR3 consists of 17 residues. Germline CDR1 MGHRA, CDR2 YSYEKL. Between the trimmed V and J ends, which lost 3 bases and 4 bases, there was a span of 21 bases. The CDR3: CASSHPNRDSRSYGYTF. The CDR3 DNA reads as TGCGCCAGCAGCCATCCAAACCGCGACAGTCGTAGCTATGGCTACACCTTC.

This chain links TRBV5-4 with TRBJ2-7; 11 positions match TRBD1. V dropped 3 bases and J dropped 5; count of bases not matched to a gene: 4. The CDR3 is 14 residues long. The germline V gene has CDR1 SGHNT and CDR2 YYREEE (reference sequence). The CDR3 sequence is CASSSRTGGDEQYF. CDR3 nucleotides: TGTGCCAGCAGCTCCAGGACAGGGGGCGACGAGCAGTACTTC.

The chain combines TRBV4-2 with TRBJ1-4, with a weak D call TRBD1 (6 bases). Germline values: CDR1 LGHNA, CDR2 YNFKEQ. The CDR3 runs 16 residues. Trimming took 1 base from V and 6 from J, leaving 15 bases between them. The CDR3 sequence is CASSQAVQGVYEKLFF. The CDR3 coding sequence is TGTGCCAGCAGCCAAGCGGTACAGGGCGTTTATGAAAAACTGTTTTTT.

The CDR3 coding sequence is TGTGCCAGCAGTCGCCCGCGGGACAGGGGTTATGGAAACACCATATATTTT. Its protein product is CASSRPRDRGYGNTIYF. This chain uses TRBV12-3 or TRBV12-4 with TRBJ1-3; 10 bases align to TRBD1. V lost 5 bases and J lost 3; bases outside the gene matches: 10. This CDR3 is built from 17 residues.

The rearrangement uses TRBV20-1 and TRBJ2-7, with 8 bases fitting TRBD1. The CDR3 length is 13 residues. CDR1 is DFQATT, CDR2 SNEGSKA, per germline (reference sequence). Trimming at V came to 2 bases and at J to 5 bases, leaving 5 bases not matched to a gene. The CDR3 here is CSARSATGDEQYF. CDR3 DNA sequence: TGCAGTGCTAGATCCGCGACAGGGGACGAGCAGTACTTC.

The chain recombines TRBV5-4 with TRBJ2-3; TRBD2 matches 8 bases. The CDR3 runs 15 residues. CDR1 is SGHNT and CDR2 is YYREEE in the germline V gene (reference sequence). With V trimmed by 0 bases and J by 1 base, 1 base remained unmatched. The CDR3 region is CASSLVRGGTDTQYF. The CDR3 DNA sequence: TGTGCCAGCAGCTTGGTGCGGGGGGGCACAGATACGCAGTATTTT.

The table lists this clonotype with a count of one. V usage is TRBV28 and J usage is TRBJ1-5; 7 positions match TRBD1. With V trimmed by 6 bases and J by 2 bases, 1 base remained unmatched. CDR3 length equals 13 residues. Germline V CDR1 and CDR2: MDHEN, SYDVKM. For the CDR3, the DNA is TGTGCCAGCAGGGGACAGCGCAATCAGCCCCAGCATTTT. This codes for CASRGQRNQPQHF.

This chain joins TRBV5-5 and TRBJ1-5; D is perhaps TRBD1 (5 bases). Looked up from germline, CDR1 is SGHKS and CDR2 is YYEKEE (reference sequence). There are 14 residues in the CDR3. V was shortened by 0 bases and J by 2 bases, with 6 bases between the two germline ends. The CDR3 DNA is TGTGCCAGCAGCTTGGGAGGGGGCAATCAGCCCCAGCATTTT. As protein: CASSLGGGNQPQHF.

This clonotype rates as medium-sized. Here the CDR3 reads CASRPKRGGRNEQFF. The DNA for the CDR3 is TGTGCCAGCAGACCGAAGCGGGGGGGCCGCAATGAGCAGTTCTTC. The rearrangement joins TRBV6-5 to TRBJ2-1; 10 nucleotides match TRBD2. J lost 6 bases, V lost 6 bases, and 8 bases had no gene match. The CDR3 has 15 residues. The germline V gene encodes CDR1 MNHEY and CDR2 SVGAGI.

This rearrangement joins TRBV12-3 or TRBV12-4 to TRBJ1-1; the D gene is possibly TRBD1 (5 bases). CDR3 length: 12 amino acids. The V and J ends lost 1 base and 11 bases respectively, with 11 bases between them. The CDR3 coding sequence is TGTGCCAGCAGTTTAGAGGCGGGACTTGCTTTCTTT. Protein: CASSLEAGLAFF.

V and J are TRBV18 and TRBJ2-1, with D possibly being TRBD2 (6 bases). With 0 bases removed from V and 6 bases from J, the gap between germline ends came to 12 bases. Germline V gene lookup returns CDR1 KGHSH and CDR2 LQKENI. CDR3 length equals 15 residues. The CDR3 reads CASSPPGRFSNEQFF. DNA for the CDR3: TGTGCCAGCTCACCACCAGGGAGGTTTTCCAATGAGCAGTTCTTC.

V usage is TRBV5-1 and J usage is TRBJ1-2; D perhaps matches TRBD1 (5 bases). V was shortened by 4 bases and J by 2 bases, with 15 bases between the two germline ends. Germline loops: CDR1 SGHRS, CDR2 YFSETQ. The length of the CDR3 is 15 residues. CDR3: CASSLSGTPNYGYTF. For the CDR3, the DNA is TGCGCCAGCAGCCTCTCAGGGACTCCAAACTATGGCTACACCTTC.

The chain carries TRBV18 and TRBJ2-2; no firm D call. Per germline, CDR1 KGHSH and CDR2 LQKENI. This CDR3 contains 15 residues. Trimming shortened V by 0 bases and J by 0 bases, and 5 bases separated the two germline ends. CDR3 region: CASSPPYSNTGELFF. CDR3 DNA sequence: TGTGCCAGCTCACCACCGTATTCGAACACCGGGGAGCTGTTTTTT.

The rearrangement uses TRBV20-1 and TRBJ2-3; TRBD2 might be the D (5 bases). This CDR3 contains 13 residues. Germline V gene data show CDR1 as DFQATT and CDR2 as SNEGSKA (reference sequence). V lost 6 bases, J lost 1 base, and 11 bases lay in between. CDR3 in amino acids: CSAVRSGTDTQYF. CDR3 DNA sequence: TGCAGTGCCGTCCGTAGCGGCACAGATACGCAGTATTTT.

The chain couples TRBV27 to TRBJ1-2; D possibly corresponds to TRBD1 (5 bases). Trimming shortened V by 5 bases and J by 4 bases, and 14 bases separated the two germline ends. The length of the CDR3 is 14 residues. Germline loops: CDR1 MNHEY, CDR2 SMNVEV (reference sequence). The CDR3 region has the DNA TGTGCCAGCAGTCCTATGGGGGGGGGCTATGGCTACACCTTC. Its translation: CASSPMGGGYGYTF.

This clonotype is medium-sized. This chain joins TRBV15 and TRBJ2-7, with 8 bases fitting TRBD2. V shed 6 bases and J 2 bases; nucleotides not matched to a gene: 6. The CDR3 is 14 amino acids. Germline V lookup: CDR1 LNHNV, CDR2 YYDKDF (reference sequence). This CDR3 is CATSLGGATYEQYF. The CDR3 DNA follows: TGTGCCACCAGTCTCGGGGGGGCGACCTACGAGCAGTACTTC. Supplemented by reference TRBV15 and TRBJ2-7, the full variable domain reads DAMVIQNPRYQVTQFGKPVTLSCSQTLNHNVMYWYQQKSSQAPKLLFHYYDKDFNNEADTPDNFQSRRPNTSFCFLDIRSPGLGDTAMYLCATSLGGATYEQYFGPGTRLTVT.